This TCR beta chain stems from a study of cytomegalovirus exposure and HLA in healthy donors. General study findings and limits: Sequencing probably produced one cluster of sequence variants that were highly shared.

This CDR3 has 15 amino acids. Trimming took 5 bases from V and 2 from J, leaving 15 bases between them. The germline V gene has CDR1 SGHTA and CDR2 FQGNSA. The PCR employed 60 Vbeta primers together with 13 Jbeta primers. The repertoire was sequenced with immunoSEQ multiplex PCR; TCRdb's copy has only in-frame clones and lacks some. The sample has around 150,000 clones, more than 75% seen once; the top ten hold about 9.9%. In regard to this clone: Its antigen is currently unknown.

The TCR originated in a man in his late teens or twenties in good health and CMV-seropositive. The V call is TRBV7-2, the J call TRBJ2-5, with D tentatively TRBD1 or TRBD2 (5 bases each). Sequencing was carried out using PBMCs. The CDR3 spells CASSLGAGNQETQYF. CDR3 bases: TGTGCCAGCAGCCTAGGGGCCGGGAATCAAGAGACCCAGTACTTC.